A single sample gave rise to the 29 T cell receptor beta chains below, sequenced in a study of radiation and T cells in renal cell carcinoma. Specified time point: baseline pretreatment blood. Stated treatment: 15 Gy SBRT to primary tumor, nephrectomy 4 weeks later. Clones were read by immunoSEQ multiplex PCR, and TCRdb kept only the in-frame ones, dropping some. The sample lists tens of thousands of clones, 82% seen once, with approximately 6.4% in the top ten. The input for sequencing was blood, taken from a patient whose treatment included radiotherapy and nephrectomy. The receptors here all came from a man aged 55 to 70 with renal cell carcinoma.

This chain joins TRBV27 and TRBJ2-5; 11 bases line up with TRBD2. The V and J ends lost 5 bases and 7 bases, in that order; junction bases with no gene match: 9. The CDR3 length is 15 residues. Germline CDR1 is MNHEY and CDR2 is SMNVEV (reference sequence). For the CDR3, the DNA is TGTGCCAGCAGTCTGATTAGCGGGAGGGCCGGGACCCAGTACTTC. This sequence encodes CASSLISGRAGTQYF.

The chain combines TRBV27 with TRBJ2-1; possible D gene TRBD1, 6 bases. The CDR3 contains 16 residues. V was clipped by 5 bases and J by 3 bases, with 17 bases between them. CDR1 is MNHEY, CDR2 SMNVEV, per germline (reference sequence). CDR3 DNA: TGTGCCAGCAGTGGAAGGACAGTTGGGGTCTACAATGAGCAGTTCTTC. Translated, it gives CASSGRTVGVYNEQFF.

The chain uses TRBV18 and TRBJ1-1; D is uncertain. Germline CDR1 KGHSH, CDR2 LQKENI. CDR3 length equals 14 residues. V lost 3 bases, J lost 1 base, and 9 bases lay in between. The CDR3 sequence is CASSPLVGNTEAFF. The DNA for the CDR3 is TGTGCCAGCTCACCGCTAGTGGGGAACACTGAAGCTTTCTTT.

The gene calls are TRBV19 and TRBJ2-1; D is perhaps TRBD2 (7 bases). The CDR3 spans 16 residues. Germline values: CDR1 LNHDA, CDR2 SQIVND (reference sequence). Trimming removed 1 base from V and 7 bases from J, with 17 bases in between. This chain's CDR3 is CASSIGGGATENEQFF. The CDR3 bases are TGTGCCAGTAGTATAGGGGGGGGCGCCACCGAGAATGAGCAGTTCTTC.

This clone has a handful of counts. CDR3 in DNA: TGTGCCAGCAGCCGATCTTCAACTAATGAAAAACTGTTTTTT. Amino acids: CASSRSSTNEKLFF. The J gene is TRBJ1-4, the V gene TRBV7-2, with D hard to call. Germline V gene lookup returns CDR1 SGHTA and CDR2 FQGNSA. CDR3 size: 14 residues. Trimming stripped 5 bases from V and 0 bases from J, with 7 bases between. The whole variable domain, filled in from reference TRBV7-2 and TRBJ1-4, reads GAGVSQSPSNKVTEKGKDVELRCDPISGHTALYWYRQSLGQGLEFLIYFQGNSAPDKSGLPSDRFSAERTGGSVSTLTIQRTQQEDSAVYLCASSRSSTNEKLFFGSGTQLSVL.

This clone has just a few counts. This chain joins TRBV18 and TRBJ2-1; 7 bases are shared with TRBD2. The CDR3 extends over 15 amino acids. The germline V gene encodes CDR1 KGHSH and CDR2 LQKENI. Trimming at V came to 1 base and at J to 8 bases, leaving 8 bases not matched to a gene. In DNA form, the CDR3 reads TGTGCCAGCTCACCACTGGCGGGAGCAGGCGATGAGCAGTTCTTC. It specifies CASSPLAGAGDEQFF.

The CDR3 coding sequence is TGTGCCAGCAGCGGGCCCGGACAGGGGGACGAAAAACTGTTTTTT. It encodes CASSGPGQGDEKLFF. The chain links TRBV9 to TRBJ1-4; 10 bases line up with TRBD1. CDR1 is SGDLS and CDR2 is YYNGEE in the germline V gene. The CDR3 length is 15 residues. V shed 3 bases, J shed 8 bases, and the junction held 7 bases outside the gene matches.

The chain uses TRBV18 and TRBJ2-3, with a tentative D call TRBD1 (5 bases). The germline V gene has CDR1 KGHSH and CDR2 LQKENI. V was clipped by 1 base and J by 0 bases, with 11 bases between them. The CDR3 consists of 16 residues. This CDR3 reads CASSPLETASTDTQYF. The CDR3 DNA sequence: TGTGCCAGCTCACCACTTGAGACAGCGAGCACAGATACGCAGTATTTT.

The V call is TRBV27, the J call TRBJ2-7; unclear D gene. Germline CDR1 and CDR2: MNHEY and SMNVEV (reference sequence). This CDR3 comprises 13 residues. V dropped 7 bases and J dropped 1 base, with 11 bases sitting between them. CDR3 sequence reads: CASKGYSSYEQYF. The CDR3 coding sequence is TGTGCCAGCAAAGGATACAGTTCCTACGAGCAGTACTTC.

J is TRBJ2-7 and V is TRBV10-3; D is possibly TRBD2 (6 bases). The CDR3 totals 14 residues. Germline V lookup: CDR1 ENHRY, CDR2 SYGVKD. The V gene lost 4 bases and the J gene lost 3 bases, with 13 bases spanning the gap. The CDR3 sequence: CAISGDGSRYEQYF. The CDR3 DNA reads TGTGCCATCAGTGGGGACGGGAGTCGCTACGAGCAGTACTTC.

The V gene is TRBV9, the J gene TRBJ2-3; D is undetermined. The CDR3 sequence is 16 residues long. V lost 0 bases to trimming and J lost 8 bases, with 19 bases between them. CDR1 is SGDLS and CDR2 is YYNGEE in the germline V gene. CDR3 DNA: TGTGCCAGCAGCGTAGCTAGGCAATATGCGTCCGGTACGCAGTATTTT. Amino acid sequence: CASSVARQYASGTQYF. Together with reference TRBV9 and TRBJ2-3, the CDR3 gives the full variable domain: DSGVTQTPKHLITATGQRVTLRCSPRSGDLSVYWYQQSLDQGLQFLIQYYNGEERAKGNILERFSAQQFPDLHSELNLSSLELGDSALYFCASSVARQYASGTQYFGPGTRLTVL.

V gene TRBV5-6 combines with J gene TRBJ1-1, with D perhaps TRBD1 (5 bases). Germline CDR1 SGHDT, CDR2 YYEEEE. Trimming cost V 0 bases and J 4 bases, with 16 bases left between them. CDR3 length: 16 residues. CDR3 sequence: CASSLDPGPLGTEAFF. The CDR3 DNA sequence: TGTGCCAGCAGCTTGGATCCGGGGCCGCTTGGCACTGAAGCTTTCTTT.

The genes are TRBV30 and TRBJ2-7, with a tentative D call TRBD2 (6 bases). V lost 3 bases and J lost 3, with 9 bases in between. The CDR3 runs to 12 residues. Per the germline V gene, CDR1 is GTSNPN and CDR2 is SVGIG (reference sequence). CDR3 loop: CAWRVADYEQYF. The DNA for the CDR3 is TGTGCCTGGAGGGTAGCGGACTACGAGCAGTACTTC.

The chain links TRBV5-4 to TRBJ1-1; D not resolved. V was trimmed by 4 bases and J by 1 base, leaving 17 bases between them. This CDR3 has 16 amino acids. Germline V CDR1 and CDR2: SGHNT, YYREEE (reference sequence). CDR3: CASSRLRRDRNTEAFF. The CDR3 DNA reads TGTGCCAGCAGCCGTCTTAGGCGGGATCGGAACACTGAAGCTTTCTTT.

The chain combines TRBV13 with TRBJ2-2, with no clear D. In germline, CDR1 is PRHDT, CDR2 FYEKMQ (reference sequence). The CDR3 consists of 16 residues. The V end lost 0 bases, the J end lost 7 bases, and 15 bases lay between the germline ends. The CDR3 reads CASSLGLRPRGGELFF. The CDR3 coding sequence is TGTGCCAGCAGCTTAGGCCTAAGACCCAGAGGCGGGGAGCTGTTTTTT.

This clone was counted between two and nine times. The chain employs TRBV7-2 and TRBJ2-7; D tentatively reads TRBD1 or TRBD2 (5 bases each). V was clipped by 2 bases and J by 7 bases, with 18 bases between them. Germline V CDR1 and CDR2: SGHTA, FQGNSA. CDR3 length: 15 amino acids. CDR3 residues: CASSLIGGRGGEQYF. CDR3 DNA: TGTGCCAGCAGCTTAATTGGGGGACGTGGTGGGGAGCAGTACTTC. Variable domain in full (rest from reference TRBV7-2 and TRBJ2-7): GAGVSQSPSNKVTEKGKDVELRCDPISGHTALYWYRQSLGQGLEFLIYFQGNSAPDKSGLPSDRFSAERTGGSVSTLTIQRTQQEDSAVYLCASSLIGGRGGEQYFGPGTRLTVT.

The V gene is TRBV28, the J gene TRBJ2-5, with 9 bases aligning to TRBD2. Germline CDR1 MDHEN, CDR2 SYDVKM. The CDR3 has 14 residues. The ends lost 2 bases at V and 3 bases at J; junction bases unmatched: 1. DNA of the CDR3: TGTGCCAGCAGTTTAGCGGGAGGGGAAGAGACCCAGTACTTC. Translated, it gives CASSLAGGEETQYF.

V gene TRBV7-9 combines with J gene TRBJ2-6; D is perhaps TRBD2 (5 bases). The CDR3 has 15 amino acids. The ends were cut back, 5 bases at V and 5 bases at J, with 13 bases in the middle. Germline loops: CDR1 SEHNR, CDR2 FQNEAQ (reference sequence). CDR3 nucleotides: TGTGCCAGCAGCGACTATTCGGGGAGGGCCAACGTCCTGACTTTC. Protein: CASSDYSGRANVLTF.

V is TRBV10-2 and J is TRBJ2-1; D possibly uses TRBD1 or TRBD2 (5 bases each). Trimming removed 7 bases at V and 7 bases at J, with 17 bases between. Looked up from germline, CDR1 is WSHSY and CDR2 is SAAADI. The CDR3 has 14 residues. The CDR3 loop is CASTRSGPQNEQFF. The CDR3 DNA reads TGCGCCAGCACGAGGTCGGGACCACAAAATGAGCAGTTCTTC.

The chain links TRBV10-3 to TRBJ2-7, with D perhaps matching TRBD2 (5 bases). CDR1 and CDR2 (germline): ENHRY, SYGVKD. The CDR3 has 13 residues. V was shortened by 6 bases and J by 2 bases, with 11 bases between the two germline ends. The CDR3 loop reads CAISSGLTYEQYF. DNA of the CDR3: TGTGCCATCAGCTCAGGACTGACCTACGAGCAGTACTTC.

The chain couples TRBV5-1 to TRBJ2-2; TRBD1 might be the D (5 bases). This CDR3 spans 15 amino acids. The V gene lost 4 bases and the J gene lost 3 bases, with 13 bases spanning the gap. The germline V gene has CDR1 SGHRS and CDR2 YFSETQ. This CDR3 reads CASSPSGPYTGELFF. The CDR3 nucleotides read TGCGCCAGCAGCCCCTCAGGGCCCTACACCGGGGAGCTGTTTTTT.

This clone was found once. The chain has TRBV28 and TRBJ2-1, with 9 nucleotides matching TRBD2. There are 15 residues in the CDR3. Germline V gene lookup returns CDR1 MDHEN and CDR2 SYDVKM. The V and J ends lost 5 bases and 8 bases, in that order; junction bases with no gene match: 10. The CDR3 spells CASSPRGREGDEQFF. CDR3 bases: TGTGCCAGCAGTCCCCGTGGGCGGGAGGGGGATGAGCAGTTCTTC.

J is TRBJ2-1 and V is TRBV27, with 13 positions matching TRBD2. CDR1 and CDR2 (germline): MNHEY, SMNVEV (reference sequence). The CDR3 spans 18 residues. The trim removed 1 base at V and 0 bases at J, leaving 3 bases unmatched. The DNA for the CDR3 is TGTGCCAGCAGTTTATGGGGACTAGCGGGGATCTCCTACAATGAGCAGTTCTTC. Amino acid sequence: CASSLWGLAGISYNEQFF.

The chain carries TRBV4-3 and TRBJ1-2; D is ambiguous. Germline CDR1 is LGHNA and CDR2 is YSLEER. V lost 0 bases, J lost 2 bases, and 7 bases lay in between. This CDR3 spans 14 amino acids. CDR3 DNA sequence: TGCGCCAGCAGCCAAGAGACCAGAAACTATGGCTACACCTTC. Residues: CASSQETRNYGYTF.

The chain couples TRBV10-1 to TRBJ1-5; D unclear. The germline V gene encodes CDR1 WNHNN and CDR2 SYGVQD (reference sequence). The V gene lost 0 bases and the J gene lost 11 bases, with 11 bases spanning the gap. This CDR3 is 13 amino acids long. The CDR3 reads CASSESIVGAQHF. As DNA, the CDR3 is TGCGCCAGCAGTGAGTCTATCGTCGGCGCCCAGCATTTT.

This rearrangement joins TRBV13 to TRBJ1-1, with a possible D match to TRBD1 (5 bases). This CDR3 is built from 15 residues. V lost 4 bases and J lost 0, with 12 bases in between. Germline assignment: CDR1 PRHDT and CDR2 FYEKMQ (reference sequence). The CDR3 is CASSSWDGLNTEAFF. The CDR3 bases are TGTGCCAGCAGCTCTTGGGACGGGTTGAACACTGAAGCTTTCTTT.

V usage is TRBV7-2 and J usage is TRBJ2-1; D remains unclear. CDR1 and CDR2 (germline): SGHTA, FQGNSA. The V end lost 5 bases, the J end lost 4 bases, and 12 bases lay between the germline ends. CDR3 length equals 14 residues. Here the CDR3 DNA reads TGTGCCAGCAGCCTCCATACCGTTTACAATGAGCAGTTCTTC. Amino acids: CASSLHTVYNEQFF.

The gene calls are TRBV5-1 and TRBJ1-4; D is undetermined. Trimming left V 0 bases short and J 7 bases short, with 10 bases between. Germline CDR1 and CDR2: SGHRS and YFSETQ. CDR3 length: 14 residues. The CDR3 DNA sequence: TGCGCCAGCAGCTTGGCCGAAGGGAGTGAAAAACTGTTTTTT. It specifies CASSLAEGSEKLFF.

This chain links TRBV7-3 with TRBJ2-1; 8 bases line up with TRBD2. The J segment lost 5 bases and the V segment lost 5 bases, leaving 8 bases of the junction unmatched. Germline CDR1 SGHTA, CDR2 FQGTGA. The CDR3 runs 15 residues. The CDR3: CASSLSTGGHNEQFF. The CDR3 region has the DNA TGTGCCAGCAGCCTATCAACGGGGGGGCACAATGAGCAGTTCTTC. Drawing the rest from reference TRBV7-3 and TRBJ2-1, the complete variable domain is GAGVSQTPSNKVTEKGKYVELRCDPISGHTALYWYRQSLGQGPEFLIYFQGTGAADDSGLPNDRFFAVRPEGSVSTLKIQRTERGDSAVYLCASSLSTGGHNEQFFGPGTRLTVL.